This TCR beta chain comes out of a study of breast tumors, draining lymph nodes, adjacent tissues. Of note for this clonotype: No antigen is known for it.

Findings and caveats of the study: Tumor repertoires ranked between lymph nodes and nontumor tissue in diversity, with V and J gene preferences. The data were judged consistent with most tumor T cells coming from lymph node and expanding in tumor. The lymph node origin of tumor T cells was framed as consistent with a hypothesis, not demonstrated. Tumor and nontumor repertoires were significantly more similar in luminal-like than in basal-like breast cancer.

Germline V gene data show CDR1 as MDHEN and CDR2 as SYDVKM. There are 12 residues in the CDR3. V gave up 2 bases and J gave up 4 bases, with 6 bases separating them. TCRdb passed the multiplex PCR reads through MiXCR, listing each CDR3 protein once. This table holds 200,000 to 250,000 distinct CDR3 sequences, about 34% found once. Samples came from axillary lymph nodes draining the breast cancer. This chain links TRBV28 with TRBJ2-7; no clear D. Material: axillary lymph node tissue. This TCR was recovered from a female donor with breast cancer. Some clones in this sample may be carry-over from other donors' samples. As DNA, the CDR3 is TGTGCCAGCAGTTTACTAGGTTACGAGCAGTACTTC. Encoded protein: CASSLLGYEQYF.